This TCR beta chain was captured in a study of blood T cells in healthy people across ages. For the second PCR, which ran for roughly 6 to 12 cycles, a sample-barcoded 5' primer and a J-beta primer mix were used. TCRdb fed the 5' RACE reads into MiXCR, producing one record per CDR3 protein. Of around 1.7 million distinct CDR3 sequences in the sample, 28% were seen once. The CDR3 runs to 14 residues. Trimming took off 3 bases at V and 7 bases at J, with 12 bases between the two ends. Germline CDR1 and CDR2: SEHNR and FQNEAQ (reference sequence). This clonotype was sampled from a woman between 25 and 40 years old in good health. Sequenced input: blood. The V gene is TRBV7-9, the J gene TRBJ2-2; possible D gene TRBD1, 5 bases. CDR3 coding DNA: TGTGCCAGCAGCTTCAGTCAGGGCGGCGGGGAGCTGTTTTTT. Protein: CASSFSQGGGELFF. Drawing the rest from reference TRBV7-9 and TRBJ2-2, the complete variable domain is DTGVSQNPRHKITKRGQNVTFRCDPISEHNRLYWYRQTLGQGPEFLTYFQNEAQLEKSRLLSDRFSAERPKGSFSTLEIQRTEQGDSAMYLCASSFSQGGGELFFGEGSRLTVL.